The text below deals with one TCR beta chain. Measured with immunoSEQ multiplex PCR; TCRdb has only the in-frame clones, and not every one. The sample carries about 76,000 clones, 85% to 95% recorded once. The germline V gene encodes CDR1 MNHEY and CDR2 SMNVEV (reference sequence). The V segment lost 2 bases and the J segment 2 bases; nucleotides outside the gene matches: 4. CDR3 size: 15 residues. The record originates from a study of T cell changes during pregnancy in multiple sclerosis. The origin of this receptor is a female donor with multiple sclerosis, enrolled in a pregnancy study. The V call is TRBV27, the J call TRBJ2-7, with 9 positions matching TRBD1. The sample here was peripheral blood, taken in the second trimester of pregnancy. CDR3 bases: TGTGCCAGCAGTTTAGGGACAGGGACGGCCTACGAGCAGTACTTC. This gives the protein CASSLGTGTAYEQYF.